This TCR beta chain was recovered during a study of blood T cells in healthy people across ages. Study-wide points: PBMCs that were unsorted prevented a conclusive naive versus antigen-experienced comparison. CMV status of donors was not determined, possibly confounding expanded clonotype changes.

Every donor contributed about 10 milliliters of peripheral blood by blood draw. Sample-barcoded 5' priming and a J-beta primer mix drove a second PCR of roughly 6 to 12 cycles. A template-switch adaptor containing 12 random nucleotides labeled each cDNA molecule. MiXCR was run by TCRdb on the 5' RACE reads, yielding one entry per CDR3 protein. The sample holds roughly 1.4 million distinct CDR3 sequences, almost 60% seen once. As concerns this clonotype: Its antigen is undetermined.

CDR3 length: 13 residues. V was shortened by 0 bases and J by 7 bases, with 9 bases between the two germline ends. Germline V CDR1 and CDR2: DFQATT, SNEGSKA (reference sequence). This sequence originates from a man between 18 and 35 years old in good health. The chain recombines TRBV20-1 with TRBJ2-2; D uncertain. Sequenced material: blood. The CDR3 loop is CSARDQWIGELFF. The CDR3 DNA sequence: TGCAGTGCTAGAGATCAATGGATCGGGGAGCTGTTTTTT.